This section outlines one T cell receptor (beta chain) sequence together with its context. Its antigen is still unknown. MiXCR, applied by TCRdb to the RT-PCR reads, yields one record per CDR3 protein. Among hundreds of thousands of distinct CDR3 sequences listed, about 14% were seen once. These data belong to a study of response to subunit inactivated influenza vaccine. Overall study findings and caveats: With each seasonal influenza vaccination, the authors suggested, few new T cells are recruited.

The CDR3 covers 16 residues. The junction had 9 bases not matched to a gene; V was cut back by 3 bases and J by 8 bases. The germline V gene has CDR1 SGHDT and CDR2 YYEEEE. This rearrangement joins TRBV5-6 to TRBJ2-1, with 12 bases matching TRBD2. This clonotype was sampled from a man aged 50 to 59 who received an inactivated influenza vaccine. This material consisted of PBMCs from blood, taken less than 15 days before vaccination. CDR3 region: CASSSYLAGGIDEQFF. CDR3 nucleotides: TGTGCCAGCAGCTCTTATCTAGCGGGAGGGATCGATGAGCAGTTCTTC. The variable domain in full, with the rest retrieved from reference TRBV5-6 and TRBJ2-1, is DAGVTQSPTHLIKTRGQQVTLRCSPKSGHDTVSWYQQALGQGPQFIFQYYEEEERQRGNFPDRFSGHQFPNYSSELNVNALLLGDSALYLCASSSYLAGGIDEQFFGPGTRLTVL.